This note documents a single T cell receptor beta chain sequence. Its antigen is still unknown. There was relapse after autologous stem cell transplantation in every patient, and there was variation in brentuximab vedotin exposure. These data are taken from a study of PD-1 blockade in classical Hodgkin lymphoma. General study points: Newly diagnosed patients were said to have less baseline TCR diversity than healthy donors did. Still unresolved is the cause of the repertoire differences, which may be disease activity or prior therapy. Newly diagnosed and completely responding patients shared comparable baseline diversity. CD4+ TCR diversity, unlike CD8+, rose significantly by C4D1.

The CDR3 consists of 20 residues. The ends lost 3 bases at V and 2 bases at J; junction bases unmatched: 14. Germline CDR1 and CDR2: SGDLS and YYNGEE. Sequenced by immunoSEQ multiplex PCR; TCRdb stores in-frame clones only, minus some. This sample has about 110,000 clones, with about nine tenths found just once. The sequence derives from a human donor with classical Hodgkin lymphoma. The rearrangement uses TRBV9 and TRBJ2-1; 13 bases match TRBD2. Sample: peripheral blood mononuclear cells (PBMCs), taken before the second cycle of nivolumab. The CDR3 DNA reads TGTGCCAGCAGCGCGACCGGGACTAGCGGGACCCCGCTAACCTACAATGAGCAGTTCTTC. The encoded protein is CASSATGTSGTPLTYNEQFF.